This section outlines one T cell receptor (beta chain) sequence together with its context. These data are taken from a study of blood T cell repertoires in COVID-19. Study-level background: The United States, Italy and Spain provided the acute and convalescent COVID-19 samples. PBMCs, B-cell-depleted T cells, or T cells were the source of the cDNA or gDNA that made up the material.

CDR1 and CDR2 from the germline V gene are MNHNY and SVGAGI (reference sequence). The CDR3 spans 15 residues. Between the trimmed V and J ends, which lost 0 bases and 1 base, there was a span of 9 bases. Per the original data handling: Estimates of nucleated cell counts were drawn from the amplification of reference gene primers. Here immunoSEQ multiplex PCR was the method, and the copy in TCRdb shows in-frame clones only, minus some. That table gives V, J and clone size, and the DNA gave D and trimming. The sample shows about 260,000 clones, 88% of them seen only once. This chain connects TRBV6-6 to TRBJ1-1; perhaps TRBD1 as D (6 bases). The source material was peripheral blood. This receptor was obtained from a man aged 55-75 years who had recovered from COVID-19. The CDR3 region has the DNA TGTGCCAGCAGTTACTCAAGGGGGGGGAACACTGAAGCTTTCTTT. This codes for CASSYSRGGNTEAFF.